This TCR beta chain was sequenced for a study of cytomegalovirus exposure and HLA in healthy donors. This clone occurred once. Its antigen is currently unknown. Study results and limitations: Some TCR beta chains (roughly 160 of them) were listed as cytomegalovirus-associated.

PCR was performed using 60 Vbeta and 13 Jbeta primers. Using immunoSEQ multiplex PCR, the repertoire was profiled, and TCRdb retains in-frame clones only, with some absent. The sample yields approximately 110,000 clones, around 77% seen once. In germline, CDR1 is SGHAT, CDR2 FQNNGV. V lost 6 bases and J lost 0; bases outside the gene matches: 8. There are 17 residues in the CDR3. The sequence derives from a woman between 40 and 55 years old in good health and CMV-seropositive. Input material: PBMCs. V usage is TRBV11-2 and J usage is TRBJ2-7, with 13 nucleotides matching TRBD2. CDR3 residues: CASRMTSGRKTSYEQYF. CDR3 DNA sequence: TGTGCCAGCAGAATGACTAGCGGGAGGAAAACCTCCTACGAGCAGTACTTC.